The present T cell receptor beta chain was sequenced within a study of cytomegalovirus exposure and HLA in healthy donors. Amplification used 60 Vbeta primers and 13 Jbeta primers. Some clones are missing from TCRdb's copy, which holds only in-frame ones; the method was immunoSEQ multiplex PCR. The sample has 150,000 to 200,000 clones; more than 75% are singletons. This CDR3 has 15 amino acids. With 8 bases removed from V and 0 bases from J, the gap between germline ends came to 13 bases. Germline-derived CDR1 and CDR2 are LNHDA and SQIVND (reference sequence). The sequence derives from a male donor in good health and CMV-seronegative. This sequence joins TRBV19 and TRBJ1-4; no definite D call. Sample: PBMCs. This CDR3 reads CASVPSTPTNEKLFF. The CDR3 DNA sequence: TGTGCCAGTGTACCCTCAACTCCAACTAATGAAAAACTGTTTTTT. The whole variable domain, remainder taken from reference TRBV19 and TRBJ1-4, is DGGITQSPKYLFRKEGQNVTLSCEQNLNHDAMYWYRQDPGQGLRLIYYSQIVNDFQKGDIAEGYSVSREKKESFPLTVTSAQKNPTAFYLCASVPSTPTNEKLFFGSGTQLSVL.